This TCR beta chain was recorded in a study of CD8 T cells in ankylosing spondylitis. TCRdb fed the 5' RACE reads into MiXCR, producing one record per CDR3 protein. The sample includes 210,000 or so distinct CDR3 sequences, approximately 7.6% of them seen just once. This CDR3 is 20 amino acids long. The germline CDR1 and CDR2 sequences are DFQATT and SNEGSKA (reference sequence). V was shortened by 0 bases and J by 1 base, with 24 bases between the two germline ends. This clonotype was detected many times. The TCR originated in a female donor with ankylosing spondylitis or in good health (not recorded which). The sequenced sample consisted of blood, either unsorted or a sorted T cell fraction (not recorded which). The J gene is TRBJ2-2, the V gene TRBV20-1, with D possibly being TRBD1 (6 bases). Here the CDR3 DNA reads TGCAGTGCTAGAGATCTCTACCGGGACATCATTCTTGGGAACACCGGGGAGCTGTTTTTT. Amino acids: CSARDLYRDIILGNTGELFF.